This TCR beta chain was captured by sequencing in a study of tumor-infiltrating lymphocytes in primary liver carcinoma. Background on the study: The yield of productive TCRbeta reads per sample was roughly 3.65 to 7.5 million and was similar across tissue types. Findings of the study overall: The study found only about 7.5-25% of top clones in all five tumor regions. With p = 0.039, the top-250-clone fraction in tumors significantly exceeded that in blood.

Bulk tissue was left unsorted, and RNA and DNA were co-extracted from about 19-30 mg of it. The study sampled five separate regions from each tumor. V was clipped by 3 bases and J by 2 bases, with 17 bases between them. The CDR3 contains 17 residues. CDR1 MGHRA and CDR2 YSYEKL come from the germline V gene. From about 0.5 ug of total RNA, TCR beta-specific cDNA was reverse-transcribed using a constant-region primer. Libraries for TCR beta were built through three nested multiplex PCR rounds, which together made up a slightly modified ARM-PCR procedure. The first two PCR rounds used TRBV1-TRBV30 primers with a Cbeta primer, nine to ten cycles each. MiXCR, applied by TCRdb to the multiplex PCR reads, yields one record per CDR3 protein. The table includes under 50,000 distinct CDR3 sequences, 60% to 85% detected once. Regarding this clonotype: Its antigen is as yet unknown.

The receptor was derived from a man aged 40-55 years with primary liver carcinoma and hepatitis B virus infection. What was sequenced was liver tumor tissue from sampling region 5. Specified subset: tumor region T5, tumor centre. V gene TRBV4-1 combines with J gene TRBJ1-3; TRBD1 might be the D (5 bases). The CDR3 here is CASSHVLDRDPGNTIYF. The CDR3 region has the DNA TGCGCCAGCAGCCATGTCCTTGATAGGGACCCTGGAAACACCATATATTTT.